The clone carrying this TCR beta chain was recorded once. The data stem from a study of blood T cells in healthy people across ages. Drawn from each donor were 9 to 10 milliliters of peripheral blood. The use of a sample-barcoded 5' primer and a J-beta primer mix characterized a second PCR of roughly 7 to 11 cycles. MiXCR, run by TCRdb on the 5' RACE reads, gives a single entry per CDR3 protein. The sample consists of hundreds of thousands of distinct CDR3 sequences, 40% to 50% of them appearing once. Trimming removed 3 bases from V and 15 bases from J; junction bases left unmatched: 19. The CDR3 is made up of 16 amino acids. Germline CDR1 SGHTA, CDR2 FQGNSA.

This receptor was obtained from an elderly man in good health. Sequences were obtained from blood. The chain uses TRBV7-2 and TRBJ2-1; TRBD2 matches at 8 bases. This CDR3 reads CASSFLTSGEAGNLFF. The CDR3 DNA reads as TGTGCCAGCAGCTTCCTAACTAGCGGTGAGGCCGGGAATCTGTTCTTC.